This T cell receptor beta chain was found in a study of siplizumab effects on memory and regulatory T cells. V dropped 1 base and J dropped 6 bases, with 7 bases sitting between them. The CDR3 runs to 13 residues. Germline V lookup: CDR1 MNHEY, CDR2 SMNVEV (reference sequence). TCRdb keeps only in-frame clones here, not all; method: immunoSEQ multiplex PCR. Here the sample spans 85,000 or so clones, approximately 95% being singletons. This receptor was obtained from a human donor in good health. The chain carries TRBV27 and TRBJ2-1; D remains unclear. What was sequenced was CD8+ T cells sorted from blood. The CDR3 here is CASSLFGFNEQFF. DNA for the CDR3: TGTGCCAGCAGTTTATTTGGTTTCAATGAGCAGTTCTTC.